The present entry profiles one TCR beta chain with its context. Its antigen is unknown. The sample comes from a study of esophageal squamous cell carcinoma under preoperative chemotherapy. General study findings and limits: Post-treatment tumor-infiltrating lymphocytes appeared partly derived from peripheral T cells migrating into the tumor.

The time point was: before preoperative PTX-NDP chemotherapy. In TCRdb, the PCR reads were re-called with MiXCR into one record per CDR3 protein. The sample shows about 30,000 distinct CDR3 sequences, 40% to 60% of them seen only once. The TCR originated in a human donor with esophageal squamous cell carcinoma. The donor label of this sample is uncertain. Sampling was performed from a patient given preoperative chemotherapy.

CDR3 nucleotide sequence: TGTGCCAGCAGTTTAGGGAGGGGTAGGGATACGCAGTATTTT. Amino acids: CASSLGRGRDTQYF. The chain has TRBV27 and TRBJ2-3; 7 bases line up with TRBD2. CDR1 and CDR2 (germline): MNHEY, SMNVEV (reference sequence). This CDR3 has 14 amino acids. Trimming removed 2 bases from V and 6 bases from J; junction bases left unmatched: 5.